This TCR beta chain comes out of a study of blood T cell repertoires in COVID-19. Whole-study context: COVID-19 samples from acute and convalescent phases originated in the United States, Italy and Spain. The cDNA or gDNA used as material had been derived from T cells, B-cell-depleted T cells, or PBMCs.

The CDR3 sequence is 15 residues long. CDR1 SEHNR and CDR2 FQNEAQ come from the germline V gene (reference sequence). V lost 5 bases to trimming and J lost 2 bases, with 12 bases between them. Original processing methods: Amplifying reference gene primers gave estimates of nucleated cell counts. Repertoires were generated with immunoSEQ multiplex PCR, while TCRdb's copy carries only in-frame clones and drops some. V and J calls and clone size are those listed in that table; D and trimming were worked out from the DNA. The table lists 410,000 or so clones, about nine tenths of them singletons. The clonotype comes from a young woman with active or convalescent COVID-19. The sequencing input was peripheral blood. This chain links TRBV7-9 with TRBJ1-4; the D is unclear. The CDR3 here is CASSRGGSTNEKLFF. For the CDR3, the DNA is TGTGCCAGCAGCAGAGGAGGGTCTACTAATGAAAAACTGTTTTTT. The full variable domain, in which reference TRBV7-9 and TRBJ1-4 provide the parts outside the CDR3, is DTGVSQNPRHKITKRGQNVTFRCDPISEHNRLYWYRQTLGQGPEFLTYFQNEAQLEKSRLLSDRFSAERPKGSFSTLEIQRTEQGDSAMYLCASSRGGSTNEKLFFGSGTQLSVL.